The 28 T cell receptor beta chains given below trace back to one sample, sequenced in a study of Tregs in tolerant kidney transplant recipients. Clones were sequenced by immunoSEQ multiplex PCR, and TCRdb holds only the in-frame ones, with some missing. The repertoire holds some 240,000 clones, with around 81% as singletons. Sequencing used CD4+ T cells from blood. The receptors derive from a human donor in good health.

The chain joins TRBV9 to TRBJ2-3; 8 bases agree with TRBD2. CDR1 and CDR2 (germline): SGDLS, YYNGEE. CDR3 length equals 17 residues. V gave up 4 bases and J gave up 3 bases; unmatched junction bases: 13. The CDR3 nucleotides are TGTGCCAGCAGCCCCGTTTCTGCGGGGGGCTTTACAGATACGCAGTATTTT. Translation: CASSPVSAGGFTDTQYF. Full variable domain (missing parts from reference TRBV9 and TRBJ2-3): DSGVTQTPKHLITATGQRVTLRCSPRSGDLSVYWYQQSLDQGLQFLIQYYNGEERAKGNILERFSAQQFPDLHSELNLSSLELGDSALYFCASSPVSAGGFTDTQYFGPGTRLTVL.

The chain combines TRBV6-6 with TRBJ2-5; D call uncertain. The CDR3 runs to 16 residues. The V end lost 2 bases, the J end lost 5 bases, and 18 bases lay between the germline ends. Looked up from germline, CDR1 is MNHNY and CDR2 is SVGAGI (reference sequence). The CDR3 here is CASSYVVIGSRETQYF. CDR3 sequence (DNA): TGTGCCAGCAGTTACGTAGTAATCGGAAGTCGGGAGACCCAGTACTTC.

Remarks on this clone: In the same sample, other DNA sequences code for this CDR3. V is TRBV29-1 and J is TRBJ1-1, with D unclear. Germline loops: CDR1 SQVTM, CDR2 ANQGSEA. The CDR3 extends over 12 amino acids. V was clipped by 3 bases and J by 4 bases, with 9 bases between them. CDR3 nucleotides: TGCAGCGTTGAGCGGGCAGGCACTGAAGCTTTCTTT. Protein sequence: CSVERAGTEAFF.

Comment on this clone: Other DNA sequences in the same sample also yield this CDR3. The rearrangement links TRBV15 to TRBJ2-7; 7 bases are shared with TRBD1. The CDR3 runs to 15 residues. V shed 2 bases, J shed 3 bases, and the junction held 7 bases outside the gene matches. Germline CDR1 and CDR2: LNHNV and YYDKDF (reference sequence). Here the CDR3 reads CATSRTSGQIYEQYF. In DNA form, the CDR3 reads TGTGCCACCAGCAGAACTTCGGGACAGATCTACGAGCAGTACTTC.

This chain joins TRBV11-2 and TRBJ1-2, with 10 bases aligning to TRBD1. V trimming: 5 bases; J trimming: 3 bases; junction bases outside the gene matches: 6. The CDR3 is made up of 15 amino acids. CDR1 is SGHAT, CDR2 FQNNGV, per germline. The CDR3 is CASSVTGQGYYGYTF. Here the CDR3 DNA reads TGTGCCAGCAGCGTCACGGGACAGGGGTACTATGGCTACACCTTC.

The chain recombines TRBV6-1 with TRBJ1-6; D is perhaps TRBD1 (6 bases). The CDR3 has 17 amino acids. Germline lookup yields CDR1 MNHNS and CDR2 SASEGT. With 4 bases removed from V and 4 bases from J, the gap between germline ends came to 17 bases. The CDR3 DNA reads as TGTGCCAGCAGTGGTTTCAGGGGCGGTGGTTATAATTCACCCCTCCACTTT. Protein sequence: CASSGFRGGGYNSPLHF.

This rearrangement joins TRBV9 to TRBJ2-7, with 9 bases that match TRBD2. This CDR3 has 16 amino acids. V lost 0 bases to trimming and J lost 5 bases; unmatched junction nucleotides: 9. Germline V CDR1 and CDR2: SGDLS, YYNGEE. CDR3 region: CASSVEAGGPRDEQYF. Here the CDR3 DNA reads TGTGCCAGCAGCGTAGAGGCGGGAGGGCCAAGGGACGAGCAGTACTTC.

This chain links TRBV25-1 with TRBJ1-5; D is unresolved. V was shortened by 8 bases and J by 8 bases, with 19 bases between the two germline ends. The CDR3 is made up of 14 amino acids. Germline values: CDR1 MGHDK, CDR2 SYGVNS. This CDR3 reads CASPLGREGEPQHF. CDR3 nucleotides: TGTGCCAGCCCCCTTGGGAGGGAGGGAGAGCCCCAGCATTTT. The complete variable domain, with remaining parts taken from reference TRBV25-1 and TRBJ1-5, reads EADIYQTPRYLVIGTGKKITLECSQTMGHDKMYWYQQDPGMELHLIHYSYGVNSTEKGDLSSESTVSRIRTEHFPLTLESARPSHTSQYLCASPLGREGEPQHFGDGTRLSIL.

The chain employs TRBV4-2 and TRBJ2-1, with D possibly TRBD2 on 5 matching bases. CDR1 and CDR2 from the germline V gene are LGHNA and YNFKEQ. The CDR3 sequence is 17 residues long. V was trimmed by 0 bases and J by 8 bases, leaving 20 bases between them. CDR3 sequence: CASSQDTGGYLGDEQFF. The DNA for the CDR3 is TGTGCCAGCAGCCAAGACACCGGCGGGTACCTCGGGGATGAGCAGTTCTTC.

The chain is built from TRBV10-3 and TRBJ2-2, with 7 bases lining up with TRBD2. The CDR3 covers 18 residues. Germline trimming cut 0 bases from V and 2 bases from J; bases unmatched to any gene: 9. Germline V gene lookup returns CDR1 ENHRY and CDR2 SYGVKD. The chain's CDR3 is CAISESGNPGLNTGELFF. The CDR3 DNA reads TGTGCCATCAGTGAGTCGGGAAATCCGGGACTAAACACCGGGGAGCTGTTTTTT.

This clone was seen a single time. This chain's CDR3 is CASSEKDRVAQHF. The CDR3 coding sequence is TGTGCCAGCAGTGAGAAAGACAGGGTAGCCCAGCATTTT. The chain is built from TRBV6-1 and TRBJ1-5, with 7 bases fitting TRBD1. V shed 3 bases and J 11 bases; nucleotides not matched to a gene: 7. Germline values: CDR1 MNHNS, CDR2 SASEGT. This CDR3 is built from 13 residues.

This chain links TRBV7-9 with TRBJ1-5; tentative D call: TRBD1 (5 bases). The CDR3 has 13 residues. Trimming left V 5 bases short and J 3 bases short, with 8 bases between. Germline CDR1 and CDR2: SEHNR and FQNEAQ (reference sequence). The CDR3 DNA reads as TGTGCCAGCAGCAGACAGTCCAATCAGCCCCAGCATTTT. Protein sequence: CASSRQSNQPQHF. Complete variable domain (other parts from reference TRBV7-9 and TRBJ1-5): DTGVSQNPRHKITKRGQNVTFRCDPISEHNRLYWYRQTLGQGPEFLTYFQNEAQLEKSRLLSDRFSAERPKGSFSTLEIQRTEQGDSAMYLCASSRQSNQPQHFGDGTRLSIL.

The CDR3 here is CASSERSSTGGKETQYF. CDR3 sequence (DNA): TGCGCCAGCAGTGAGAGGAGCTCAACAGGGGGCAAGGAGACCCAGTACTTC. The chain couples TRBV10-1 to TRBJ2-5; 9 bases match TRBD1. Trimming removed 2 bases from V and 5 bases from J; junction bases left unmatched: 12. This CDR3 is built from 17 residues. Germline values: CDR1 WNHNN, CDR2 SYGVQD (reference sequence).

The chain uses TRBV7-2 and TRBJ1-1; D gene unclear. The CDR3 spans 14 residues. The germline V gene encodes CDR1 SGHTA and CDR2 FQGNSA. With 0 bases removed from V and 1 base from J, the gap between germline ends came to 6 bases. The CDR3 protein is CTSSLATQNTEAFF. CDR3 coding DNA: TGTACCAGCAGCTTAGCCACTCAGAACACTGAAGCTTTCTTT.

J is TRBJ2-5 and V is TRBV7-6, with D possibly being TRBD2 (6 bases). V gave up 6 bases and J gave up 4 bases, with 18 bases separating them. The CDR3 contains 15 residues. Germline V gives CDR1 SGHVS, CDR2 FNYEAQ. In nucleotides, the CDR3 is TGTGCCAGCAGGCTTGCGGCGGGGAGGTCAGAGACCCAGTACTTC. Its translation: CASRLAAGRSETQYF.

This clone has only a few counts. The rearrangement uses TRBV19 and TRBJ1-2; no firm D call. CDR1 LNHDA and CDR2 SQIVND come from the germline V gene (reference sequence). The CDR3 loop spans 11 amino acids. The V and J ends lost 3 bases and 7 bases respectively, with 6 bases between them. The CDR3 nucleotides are TGTGCCAGTAGTATTACAGCTGGCTACACCTTC. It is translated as CASSITAGYTF.

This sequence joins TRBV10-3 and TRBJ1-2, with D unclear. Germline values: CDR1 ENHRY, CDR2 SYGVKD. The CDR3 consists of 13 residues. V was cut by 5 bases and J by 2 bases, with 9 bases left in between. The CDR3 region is CAISSRQNYGYTF. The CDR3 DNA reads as TGTGCCATCAGTTCTCGGCAGAACTATGGCTACACCTTC.

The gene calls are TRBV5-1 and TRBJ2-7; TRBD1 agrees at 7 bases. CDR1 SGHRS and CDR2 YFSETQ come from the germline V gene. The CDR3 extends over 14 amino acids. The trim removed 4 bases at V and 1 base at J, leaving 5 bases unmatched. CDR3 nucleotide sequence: TGCGCCAGCAGCCCGGGGACAGCTTCCTACGAGCAGTACTTC. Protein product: CASSPGTASYEQYF.

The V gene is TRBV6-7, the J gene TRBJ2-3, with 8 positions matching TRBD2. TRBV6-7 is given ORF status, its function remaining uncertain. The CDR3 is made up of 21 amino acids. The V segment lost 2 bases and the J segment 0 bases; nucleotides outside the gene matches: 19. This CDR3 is CASSYPVRGVISGISTDTQYF. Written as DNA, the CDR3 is TGTGCCAGCAGTTACCCAGTCCGGGGGGTTATTAGCGGGATTAGCACAGATACGCAGTATTTT.

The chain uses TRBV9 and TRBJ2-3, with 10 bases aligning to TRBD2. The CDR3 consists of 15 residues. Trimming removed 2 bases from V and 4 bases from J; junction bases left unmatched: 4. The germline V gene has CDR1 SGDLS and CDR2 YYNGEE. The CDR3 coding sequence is TGTGCCAGCAGCGTTCTAGCGGGAGCATCAGATACGCAGTATTTT. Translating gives CASSVLAGASDTQYF.

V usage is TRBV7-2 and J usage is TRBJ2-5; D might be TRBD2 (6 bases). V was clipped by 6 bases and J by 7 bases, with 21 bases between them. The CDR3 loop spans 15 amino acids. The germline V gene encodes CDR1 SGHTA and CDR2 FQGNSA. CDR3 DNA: TGTGCCAGCAGGTCCGCCGGGACTCGAGGTGGGACCCAGTACTTC. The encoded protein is CASRSAGTRGGTQYF. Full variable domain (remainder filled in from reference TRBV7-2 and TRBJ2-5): GAGVSQSPSNKVTEKGKDVELRCDPISGHTALYWYRQSLGQGLEFLIYFQGNSAPDKSGLPSDRFSAERTGGSVSTLTIQRTQQEDSAVYLCASRSAGTRGGTQYFGPGTRLLVL.

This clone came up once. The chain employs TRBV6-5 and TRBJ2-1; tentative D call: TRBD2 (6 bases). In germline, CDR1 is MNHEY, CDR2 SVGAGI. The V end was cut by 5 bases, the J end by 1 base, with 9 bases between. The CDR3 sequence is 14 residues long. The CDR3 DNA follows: TGTGCCAGCAGTGTGGGGGGTTCCTACAATGAGCAGTTCTTC. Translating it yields CASSVGGSYNEQFF.

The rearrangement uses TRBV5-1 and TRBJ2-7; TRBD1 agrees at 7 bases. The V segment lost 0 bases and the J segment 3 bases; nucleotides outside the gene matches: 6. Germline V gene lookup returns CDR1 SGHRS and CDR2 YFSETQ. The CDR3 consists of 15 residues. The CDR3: CASSLGQGPLYEQYF. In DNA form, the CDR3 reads TGCGCCAGCAGCTTGGGACAGGGTCCTCTCTACGAGCAGTACTTC. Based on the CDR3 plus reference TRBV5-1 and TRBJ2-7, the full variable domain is KAGVTQTPRYLIKTRGQQVTLSCSPISGHRSVSWYQQTPGQGLQFLFEYFSETQRNKGNFPGRFSGRQFSNSRSEMNVSTLELGDSALYLCASSLGQGPLYEQYFGPGTRLTVT.

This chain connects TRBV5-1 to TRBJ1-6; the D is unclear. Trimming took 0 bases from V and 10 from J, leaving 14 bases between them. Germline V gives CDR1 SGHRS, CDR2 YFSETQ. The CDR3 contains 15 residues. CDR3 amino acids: CASSLAGEGRSPLHF. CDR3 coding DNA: TGCGCCAGCAGCTTGGCCGGGGAAGGGCGCTCACCCCTCCACTTT.

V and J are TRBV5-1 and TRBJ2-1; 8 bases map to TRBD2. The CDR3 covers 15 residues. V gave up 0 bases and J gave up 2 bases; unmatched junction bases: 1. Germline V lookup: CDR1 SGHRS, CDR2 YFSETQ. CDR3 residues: CASSLGTSPYNEQFF. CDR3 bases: TGCGCCAGCAGCTTGGGGACTAGCCCCTACAATGAGCAGTTCTTC.

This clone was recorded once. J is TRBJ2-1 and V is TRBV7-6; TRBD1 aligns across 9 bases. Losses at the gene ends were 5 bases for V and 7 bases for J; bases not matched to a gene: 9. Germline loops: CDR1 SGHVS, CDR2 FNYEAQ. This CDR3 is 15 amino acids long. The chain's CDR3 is CASSHRRQGVNEQFF. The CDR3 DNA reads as TGTGCCAGCAGCCATAGACGACAGGGGGTGAATGAGCAGTTCTTC.

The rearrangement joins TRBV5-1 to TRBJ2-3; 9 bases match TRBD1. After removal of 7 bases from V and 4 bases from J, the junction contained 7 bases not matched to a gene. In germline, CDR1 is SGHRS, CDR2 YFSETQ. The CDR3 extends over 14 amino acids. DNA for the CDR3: TGCGCCAGCGGGGATACAGGGGGCGCAGATACGCAGTATTTT. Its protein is CASGDTGGADTQYF.

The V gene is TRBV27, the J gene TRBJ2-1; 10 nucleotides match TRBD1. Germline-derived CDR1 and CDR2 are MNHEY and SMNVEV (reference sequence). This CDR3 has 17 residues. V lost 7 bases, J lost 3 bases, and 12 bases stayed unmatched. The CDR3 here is CASTPSGTGAYYNEQFF. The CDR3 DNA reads TGTGCCAGCACTCCCTCGGGGACAGGGGCCTACTACAATGAGCAGTTCTTC.